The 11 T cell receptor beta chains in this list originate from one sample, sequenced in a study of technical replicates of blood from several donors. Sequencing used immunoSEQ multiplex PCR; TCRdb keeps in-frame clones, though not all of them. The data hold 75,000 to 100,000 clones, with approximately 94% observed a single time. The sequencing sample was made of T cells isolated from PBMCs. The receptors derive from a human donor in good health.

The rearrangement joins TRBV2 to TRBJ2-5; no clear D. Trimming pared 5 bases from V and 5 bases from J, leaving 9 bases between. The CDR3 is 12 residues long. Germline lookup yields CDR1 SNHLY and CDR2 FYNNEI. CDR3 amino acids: CASSSHTETQYF. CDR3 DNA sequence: TGTGCCAGCAGTTCCCACACCGAGACCCAGTACTTC.

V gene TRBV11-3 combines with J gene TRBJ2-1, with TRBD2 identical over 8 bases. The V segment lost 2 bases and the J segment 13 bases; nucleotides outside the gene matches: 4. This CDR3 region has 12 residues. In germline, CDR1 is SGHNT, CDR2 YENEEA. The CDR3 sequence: CASSLPSGRQFF. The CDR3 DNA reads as TGTGCCAGCAGCTTACCAAGCGGGAGACAGTTCTTC.

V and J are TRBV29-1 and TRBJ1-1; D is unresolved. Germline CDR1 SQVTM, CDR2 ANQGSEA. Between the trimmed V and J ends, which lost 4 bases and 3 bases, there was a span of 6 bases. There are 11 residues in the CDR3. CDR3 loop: CSVAGYTEAFF. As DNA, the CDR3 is TGCAGCGTTGCCGGGTACACTGAAGCTTTCTTT.

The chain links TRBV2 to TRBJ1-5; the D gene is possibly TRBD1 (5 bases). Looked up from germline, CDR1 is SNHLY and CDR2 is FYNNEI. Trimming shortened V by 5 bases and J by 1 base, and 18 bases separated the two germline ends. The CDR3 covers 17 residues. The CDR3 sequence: CASSLGRGGWSNQPQHF. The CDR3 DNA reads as TGTGCCAGCAGTTTAGGGCGGGGGGGTTGGAGCAATCAGCCCCAGCATTTT.

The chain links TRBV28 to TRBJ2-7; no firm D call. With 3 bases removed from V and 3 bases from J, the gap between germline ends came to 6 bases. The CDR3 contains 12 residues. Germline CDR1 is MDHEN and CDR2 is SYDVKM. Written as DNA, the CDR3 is TGTGCCAGCAGTTTCCAGGACTACGAGCAGTACTTC. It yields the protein CASSFQDYEQYF.

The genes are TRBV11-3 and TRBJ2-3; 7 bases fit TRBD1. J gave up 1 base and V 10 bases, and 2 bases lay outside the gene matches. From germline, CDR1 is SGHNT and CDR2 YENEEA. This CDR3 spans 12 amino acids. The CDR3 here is CATGQGTDTQYF. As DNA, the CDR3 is TGTGCCACAGGACAGGGCACAGATACGCAGTATTTT.

CDR3 amino acids: CASSRIRTGGVETQYF. DNA of the CDR3: TGTGCCAGCAGCCGGATAAGGACAGGGGGCGTGGAGACCCAGTACTTC. The rearrangement links TRBV7-2 to TRBJ2-5; the match to TRBD1 covers 11 bases. The CDR3 sequence is 16 residues long. CDR1 SGHTA and CDR2 FQGNSA come from the germline V gene. The V segment lost 5 bases and the J segment 5 bases; nucleotides outside the gene matches: 10.

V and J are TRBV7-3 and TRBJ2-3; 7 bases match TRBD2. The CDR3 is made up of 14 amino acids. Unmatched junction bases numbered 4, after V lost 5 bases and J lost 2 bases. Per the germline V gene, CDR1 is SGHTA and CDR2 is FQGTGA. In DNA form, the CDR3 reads TGTGCCAGCAGCCGAGCGGGACCCACAGATACGCAGTATTTT. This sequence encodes CASSRAGPTDTQYF. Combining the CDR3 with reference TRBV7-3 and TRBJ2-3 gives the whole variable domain GAGVSQTPSNKVTEKGKYVELRCDPISGHTALYWYRQSLGQGPEFLIYFQGTGAADDSGLPNDRFFAVRPEGSVSTLKIQRTERGDSAVYLCASSRAGPTDTQYFGPGTRLTVL.

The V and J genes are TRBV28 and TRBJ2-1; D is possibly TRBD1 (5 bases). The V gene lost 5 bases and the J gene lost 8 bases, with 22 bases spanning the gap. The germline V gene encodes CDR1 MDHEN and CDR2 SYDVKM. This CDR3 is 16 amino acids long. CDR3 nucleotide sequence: TGTGCCAGCAGTACGAATGGGATACAGGACGGCGATGAGCAGTTCTTC. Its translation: CASSTNGIQDGDEQFF.

CDR3 in amino acids: CAISDAVARDIYTDTQYF. The CDR3 DNA is TGTGCCATCAGTGATGCTGTGGCCCGGGACATATACACAGATACGCAGTATTTT. The gene calls are TRBV10-3 and TRBJ2-3; tentatively, D is TRBD1 (6 bases). Germline V CDR1 and CDR2: ENHRY, SYGVKD. CDR3 size: 18 residues. Trimming cost V 3 bases and J 2 bases, with 21 bases left between them.

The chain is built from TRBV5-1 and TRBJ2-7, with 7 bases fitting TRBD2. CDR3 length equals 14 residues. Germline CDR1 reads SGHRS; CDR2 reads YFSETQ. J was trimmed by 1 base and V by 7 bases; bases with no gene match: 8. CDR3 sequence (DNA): TGCGCCAGCTTTATTGGGGGGGATTCCTACGAGCAGTACTTC. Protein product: CASFIGGDSYEQYF.